The 2 T cell receptor beta chains given below trace back to one sample, sequenced in a study of T cell responses to AZD1222 COVID-19 vaccine (dated by TCRdb to 2020 to 2023). The sample's time point, from its label and the paper: baseline before first vaccination. Library construction relied on the immunoSEQ multiplex PCR assay. Entries here come from immuneACCESS through TCRdb and include only in-frame sequences with V and J called. Some clones fail to appear in such tables; in the studies checked, an unresolved V gene covers under half of the shortfall, and the cause of the remainder is unknown. Recorded for this sample are roughly 110,000 clones; roughly 89% of them occurred a single time. The ten largest clones capture roughly 12% of the sample. The starting material was peripheral blood, obtained on day 0 of AZD1222 vaccination. The source of these receptors is an adult in good health.

J is TRBJ2-7 and V is TRBV19, with 7 bases lining up with TRBD2. Germline V gene lookup returns CDR1 LNHDA and CDR2 SQIVND (reference sequence). Unmatched junction bases numbered 8, after V lost 9 bases and J lost 3 bases. The CDR3 runs 13 residues. This CDR3 reads CASGGASGYEQYF. The CDR3 DNA reads as TGTGCCAGCGGTGGGGCTAGCGGCTACGAGCAGTACTTC.

The chain has TRBV3-1 (or the pseudogene TRBV3-2) and TRBJ1-4, with no clear D. With 4 bases removed from V and 0 bases from J, the gap between germline ends came to 12 bases. The CDR3 is 16 residues long. In germline, CDR1 is LGHDT, CDR2 YNNKEL (reference sequence). The CDR3 bases are TGTGCCAGCAGCCCCTTTACGGGTGCAACTAATGAAAAACTGTTTTTT. Protein: CASSPFTGATNEKLFF.